This is a list of T cell receptor beta chains from one sample in a study of T cells in localized non-small cell lung cancer. Clones were sequenced by immunoSEQ multiplex PCR, and TCRdb holds only the in-frame ones, with some missing. Of over 20,000 clones in the sample, roughly nine tenths were seen once. This specimen was peripheral blood, taken before any cancer treatment. Receptor source: a male donor aged 60 or over with stage I squamous cell lung carcinoma. Each CDR3 is given with its conserved first and last residue. The D gene is left open where the match is weak. Clone size is shown for a subset of rows, as once, few, many or a class of expanded clone.

abundance	d_gene	j_gene	v_gene	CDR3nt	CDR3aa
-	-	TRBJ2-5	TRBV6-1	TGTGCCAGCAGTGAGGAGAGGAAGACCCAGTACTTC	CASSEERKTQYF
-	-	TRBJ2-2	TRBV29-1	TGCAGCGTTGAAGAATCCCCGACAGGACGGACCGGGGAGCTGTTTTTT	CSVEESPTGRTGELFF
-	-	TRBJ2-7	TRBV11-2	TGTGCCAGCAGCTTAGATCGAAACGAGCAGTACTTC	CASSLDRNEQYF
-	-	TRBJ1-1	TRBV19	TGTGCCAGTAGTACTCGCCGACAGGCCGCGGGGACTGAAGCTTTCTTT	CASSTRRQAAGTEAFF
-	-	TRBJ2-2	TRBV18	TGTGCCAGCTCACCAAGACAGCTGATTAACACCGGGGAGCTGTTTTTT	CASSPRQLINTGELFF
-	-	TRBJ1-5	TRBV19	TGTGCCAGTAGCAGGGACGGCTATAGCAATCAGCCCCAGCATTTT	CASSRDGYSNQPQHF
-	-	TRBJ1-2	TRBV7-2	TGTGCCAGCAGCCGTCCTCAGAGTTCTAACTATGGCTACACCTTC	CASSRPQSSNYGYTF
-	TRBD1	TRBJ1-6	TRBV7-8	TGTGCCAGCAGCTCCCAGACAGGGTTGAATTCACCCCTCCACTTT	CASSSQTGLNSPLHF
-	-	TRBJ2-7	TRBV7-9	TGTGCCAGCAGCCCCCACATCGGTGGGCAGTACTTC	CASSPHIGGQYF
-	TRBD1	TRBJ2-1	TRBV9	TGTGCCAGCAGCGCAGCCGGGACAGGGGGCTGGGAGCAGTTCTTC	CASSAAGTGGWEQFF
-	-	TRBJ1-5	TRBV6-5	TGTGCCAGCAGTCTTACGGCCATTAGCAATCAGCCCCAGCATTTT	CASSLTAISNQPQHF
-	-	TRBJ2-7	TRBV7-6	TGTGCCAGCAGCCCGCCAGCGGCACCACCCTACGAGCAGTACTTC	CASSPPAAPPYEQYF
-	TRBD2	TRBJ2-5	TRBV11-2	TGTGCCAGCAGCTTAGTTACGGGGGGGGAAGAGACCCAGTACTTC	CASSLVTGGEETQYF
-	TRBD1	TRBJ1-1	TRBV19	TGTGCCAGTAGTCCCCAGGACAGGGAAGGAACTGAAGCTTTCTTT	CASSPQDREGTEAFF
-	-	TRBJ1-6	TRBV6-5	TGTGCCAGCAGTTACGGGGCGGGAAATAATTCACCCCTCCACTTT	CASSYGAGNNSPLHF
-	-	TRBJ2-2	TRBV9	TGTGCCAGCAGCGTTCTAGCAACCGGGGAGCTGTTTTTT	CASSVLATGELFF
few	-	TRBJ2-1	TRBV4-3	TGCGCCAGCAGCCAAGATCGTCAGGTCTACAATGAGCAGTTCTTC	CASSQDRQVYNEQFF
-	-	TRBJ1-4	TRBV4-2	TGTGCCAGCAGCCAAGATAGTTTGACACGTCTTAACCTTGCAACTAATGAAAAACTGTTTTTT	CASSQDSLTRLNLATNEKLFF
few	-	TRBJ2-1	TRBV7-5	TGTGCCAGCAGCCCTAAGCGGGAGTCCTACAATGAGCAGTTCTTC	CASSPKRESYNEQFF
-	TRBD2	TRBJ2-5	TRBV15	TGTGCCACCAGCAGAGGACTAGCGGGACTATTGGAAGAGACCCAGTACTTC	CATSRGLAGLLEETQYF
-	-	TRBJ1-1	TRBV27	TGTGCCAGCAGTCCACTGGAGGGGGAAGGCACTGAAGCTTTCTTT	CASSPLEGEGTEAFF
-	TRBD1	TRBJ1-2	TRBV5-6	TGTGCCAGCAGCCCCGGGGGACAGAGCTATGGCTACACCTTC	CASSPGGQSYGYTF
-	-	TRBJ2-6	TRBV6-6	TGTGCCAGCAGTTCCTTGGGGACGACTGGGGCCAACGTCCTGACTTTC	CASSSLGTTGANVLTF
-	TRBD2	TRBJ2-7	TRBV4-1	TGCGCCAGCAGCCAAGTCGGGGGGAGTCTCTACGAGCAGTACTTC	CASSQVGGSLYEQYF
-	-	TRBJ1-3	TRBV9	TGTGCCAGCAGCGTAGGAGGAGGGTCTGAAAACACCATATATTTT	CASSVGGGSENTIYF
-	-	TRBJ2-1	TRBV10-1	TGCGCCAGCAGTGATTCGGGAGATTTAGATGTAAAGCAGTTCTTC	CASSDSGDLDVKQFF
-	TRBD2	TRBJ2-1	TRBV30	TGTGCCTGGAGGCTCTGGACTAGCGGGGCCTACAATGAGCAGTTCTTC	CAWRLWTSGAYNEQFF
once	TRBD1	TRBJ2-7	TRBV7-9	TGTGCCAGCAGCTTAGGCGGGACAGGGTTGGTAAACGAGCAGTACTTC	CASSLGGTGLVNEQYF
-	-	TRBJ1-2	TRBV5-1	TGCGCCAGCAGCGCCCGGGCCCCTAACTATGGCTACACCTTC	CASSARAPNYGYTF
once	-	TRBJ2-7	TRBV6-5	TGTGCCACCGGACGGAGTTACGAGCAGTACTTC	CATGRSYEQYF
-	-	TRBJ1-1	TRBV6-5	TGTGCCAGCAGCCCCAGGGCCGGTGAAGCTTTCTTT	CASSPRAGEAFF
-	TRBD2	TRBJ2-1	TRBV7-9	TGTGCCAGCAGAGGGACTAGCGGGAGGAGCAACTACAATGAGCAGTTCTTC	CASRGTSGRSNYNEQFF
-	TRBD1	TRBJ2-1	TRBV5-1	TGCGCCAGCAGCCGGGACAGGGGTGGCTCCTACAATGAGCAGTTCTTC	CASSRDRGGSYNEQFF
-	-	TRBJ2-1	TRBV7-6	TGTGCCAGCAGCTTACGTCCGGGGTACAATGAGCAGTTCTTC	CASSLRPGYNEQFF
-	TRBD1	TRBJ1-3	TRBV5-4	TGTGCCAGCAGAGCGGACAGGGCCGAAGGAAACACCATATATTTT	CASRADRAEGNTIYF
-	-	TRBJ1-2	TRBV30	TGTGCCTGGAGTGTACCCGGGACTACCTATGGCTACACCTTC	CAWSVPGTTYGYTF
-	-	TRBJ1-5	TRBV29-1	TGCAGCGCCGGACTTTCTGGGGATCAGCCCCAGCATTTT	CSAGLSGDQPQHF
-	-	TRBJ1-2	TRBV5-8	TGTGCCACCCATTTTCGGCAGGGATTTAGATATGGCTACACCTTC	CATHFRQGFRYGYTF